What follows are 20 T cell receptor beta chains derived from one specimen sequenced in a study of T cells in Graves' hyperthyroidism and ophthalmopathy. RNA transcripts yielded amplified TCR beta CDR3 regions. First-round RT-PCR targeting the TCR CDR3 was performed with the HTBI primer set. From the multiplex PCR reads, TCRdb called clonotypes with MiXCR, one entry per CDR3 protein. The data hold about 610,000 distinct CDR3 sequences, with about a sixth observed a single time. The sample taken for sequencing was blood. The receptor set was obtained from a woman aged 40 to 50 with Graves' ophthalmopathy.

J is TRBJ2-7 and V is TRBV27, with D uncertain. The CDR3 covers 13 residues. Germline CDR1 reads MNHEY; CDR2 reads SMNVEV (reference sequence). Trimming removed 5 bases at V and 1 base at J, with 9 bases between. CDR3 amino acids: CASSHGSSYEQYF. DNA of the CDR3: TGTGCCAGCAGTCACGGTTCTTCCTACGAGCAGTACTTC.

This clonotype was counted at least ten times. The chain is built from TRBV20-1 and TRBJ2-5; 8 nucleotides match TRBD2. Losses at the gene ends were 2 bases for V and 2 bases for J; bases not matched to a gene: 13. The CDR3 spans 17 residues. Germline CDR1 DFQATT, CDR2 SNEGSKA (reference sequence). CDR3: CSARRSLSGREQETQYF. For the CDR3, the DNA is TGCAGTGCTAGAAGGTCCTTAAGCGGGAGAGAGCAAGAGACCCAGTACTTC.

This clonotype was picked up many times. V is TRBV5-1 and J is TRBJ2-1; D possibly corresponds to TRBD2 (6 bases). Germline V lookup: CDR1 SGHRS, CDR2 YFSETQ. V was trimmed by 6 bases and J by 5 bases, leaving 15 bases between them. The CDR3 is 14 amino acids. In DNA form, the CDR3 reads TGCGCCAGCAAGGGACTTCCTAACAACAATGAGCAGTTCTTC. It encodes CASKGLPNNNEQFF.

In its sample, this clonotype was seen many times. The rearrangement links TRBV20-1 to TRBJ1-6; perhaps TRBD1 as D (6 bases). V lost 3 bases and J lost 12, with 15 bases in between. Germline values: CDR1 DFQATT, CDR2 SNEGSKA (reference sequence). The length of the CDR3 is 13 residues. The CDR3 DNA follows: TGCAGTGCTAGGGCCGTACAGGGAGGACCCCTCCACTTT. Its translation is CSARAVQGGPLHF.

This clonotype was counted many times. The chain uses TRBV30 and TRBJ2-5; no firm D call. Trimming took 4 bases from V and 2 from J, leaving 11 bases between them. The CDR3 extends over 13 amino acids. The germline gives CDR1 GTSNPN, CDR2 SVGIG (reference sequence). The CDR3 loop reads CAWKRLSQETQYF. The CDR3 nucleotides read TGTGCCTGGAAGCGCTTAAGTCAAGAGACCCAGTACTTC.

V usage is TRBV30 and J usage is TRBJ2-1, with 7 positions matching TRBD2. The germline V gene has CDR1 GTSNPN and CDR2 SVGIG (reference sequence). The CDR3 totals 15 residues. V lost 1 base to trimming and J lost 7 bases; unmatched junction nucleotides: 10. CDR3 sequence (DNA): TGTGCCTGGAGTGACGGGGGAGGGCCGTTGAATGAGCAGTTCTTC. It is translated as CAWSDGGGPLNEQFF. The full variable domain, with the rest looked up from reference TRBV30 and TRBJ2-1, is SQTIHQWPATLVQPVGSPLSLECTVEGTSNPNLYWYRQAAGRGLQLLFYSVGIGQISSEVPQNLSASRPQDRQFILSSKKLLLSDSGFYLCAWSDGGGPLNEQFFGPGTRLTVL.

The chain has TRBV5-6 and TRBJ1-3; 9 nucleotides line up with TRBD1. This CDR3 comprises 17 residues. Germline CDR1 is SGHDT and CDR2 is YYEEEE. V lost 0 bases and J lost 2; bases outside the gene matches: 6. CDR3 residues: CASSLVEQGATGNTIYF. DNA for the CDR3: TGTGCCAGCAGCTTGGTGGAACAGGGGGCTACTGGAAACACCATATATTTT.

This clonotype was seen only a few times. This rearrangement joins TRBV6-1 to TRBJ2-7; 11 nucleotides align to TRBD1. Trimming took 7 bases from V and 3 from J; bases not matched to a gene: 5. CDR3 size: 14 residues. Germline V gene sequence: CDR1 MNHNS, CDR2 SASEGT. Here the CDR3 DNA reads TGTGCCAGCAACCCCGGGACAGGGGGCTACGAGCAGTACTTC. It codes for CASNPGTGGYEQYF.

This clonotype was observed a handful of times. CDR3 nucleotides: TGTGCCAGCAGACCCCACCGGACTAGCGGGAGCACAGATACGCAGTATTTT. It encodes CASRPHRTSGSTDTQYF. The chain is built from TRBV2 and TRBJ2-3; 11 nucleotides line up with TRBD2. Germline-derived CDR1 and CDR2 are SNHLY and FYNNEI. The length of the CDR3 is 17 residues. Unmatched junction bases numbered 8, after V lost 6 bases and J lost 0 bases.

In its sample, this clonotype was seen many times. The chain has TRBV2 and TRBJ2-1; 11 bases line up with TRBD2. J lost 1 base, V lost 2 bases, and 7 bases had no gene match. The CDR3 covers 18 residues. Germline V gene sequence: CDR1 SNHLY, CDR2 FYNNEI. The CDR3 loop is CASSELAGGPRSYNEQFF. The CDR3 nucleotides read TGTGCCAGCAGTGAATTAGCGGGAGGGCCTCGGTCCTACAATGAGCAGTTCTTC. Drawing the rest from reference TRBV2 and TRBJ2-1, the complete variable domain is EPEVTQTPSHQVTQMGQEVILRCVPISNHLYFYWYRQILGQKVEFLVSFYNNEISEKSEIFDDQFSVERPDGSNFTLKIRSTKLEDSAMYFCASSELAGGPRSYNEQFFGPGTRLTVL.

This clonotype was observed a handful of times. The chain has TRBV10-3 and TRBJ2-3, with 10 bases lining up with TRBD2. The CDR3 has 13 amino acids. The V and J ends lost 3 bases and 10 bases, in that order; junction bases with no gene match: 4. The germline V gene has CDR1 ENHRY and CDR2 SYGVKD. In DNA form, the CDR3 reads TGTGCCATCAGTGACAGCGGGGGGGTATCGCAGTATTTT. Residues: CAISDSGGVSQYF.

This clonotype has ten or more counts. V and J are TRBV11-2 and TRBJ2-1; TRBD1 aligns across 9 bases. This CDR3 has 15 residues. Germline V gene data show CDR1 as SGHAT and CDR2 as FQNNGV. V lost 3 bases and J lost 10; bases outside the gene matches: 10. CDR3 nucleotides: TGTGCCAGCAGCTTCGGGACAGGGCCCCTCGGGGAGCAGTTCTTC. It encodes CASSFGTGPLGEQFF. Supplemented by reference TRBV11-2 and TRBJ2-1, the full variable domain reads EAGVAQSPRYKIIEKRQSVAFWCNPISGHATLYWYQQILGQGPKLLIQFQNNGVVDDSQLPKDRFSAERLKGVDSTLKIQPAKLEDSAVYLCASSFGTGPLGEQFFGPGTRLTVL.

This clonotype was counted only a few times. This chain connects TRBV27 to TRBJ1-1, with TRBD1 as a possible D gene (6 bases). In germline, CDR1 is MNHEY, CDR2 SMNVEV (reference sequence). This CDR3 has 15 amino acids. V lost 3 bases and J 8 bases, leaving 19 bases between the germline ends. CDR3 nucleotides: TGTGCCAGCAGTTTGTCCATGATACAGGGATCCGAAGCTTTCTTT. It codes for CASSLSMIQGSEAFF.

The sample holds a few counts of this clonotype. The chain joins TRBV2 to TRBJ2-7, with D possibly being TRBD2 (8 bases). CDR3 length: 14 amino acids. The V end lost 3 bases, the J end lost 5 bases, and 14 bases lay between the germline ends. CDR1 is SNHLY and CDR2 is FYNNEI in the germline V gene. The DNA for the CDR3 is TGTGCCAGCAGTGAGGTTAGCGGGACAGACGAGCAGTACTTC. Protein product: CASSEVSGTDEQYF.

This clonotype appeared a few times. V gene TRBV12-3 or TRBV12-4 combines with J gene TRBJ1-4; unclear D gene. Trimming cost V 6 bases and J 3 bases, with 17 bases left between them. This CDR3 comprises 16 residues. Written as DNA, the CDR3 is TGTGCCAGCAGCCTCACTCGATCCGGGGCTAATGAAAAACTGTTTTTT. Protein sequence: CASSLTRSGANEKLFF.

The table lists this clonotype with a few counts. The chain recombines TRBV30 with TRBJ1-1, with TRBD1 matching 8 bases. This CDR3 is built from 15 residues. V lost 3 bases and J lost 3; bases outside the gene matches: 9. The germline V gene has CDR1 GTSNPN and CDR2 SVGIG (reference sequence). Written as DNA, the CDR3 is TGTGCCTGGAGATCGGGACAGGAACCCTACACTGAAGCTTTCTTT. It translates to CAWRSGQEPYTEAFF.

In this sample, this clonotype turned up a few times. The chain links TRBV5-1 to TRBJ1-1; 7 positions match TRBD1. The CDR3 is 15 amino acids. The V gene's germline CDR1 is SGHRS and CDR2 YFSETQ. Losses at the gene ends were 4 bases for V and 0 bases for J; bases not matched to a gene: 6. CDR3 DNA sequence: TGCGCCAGCAGCATCGGACAGGTCATGAACACTGAAGCTTTCTTT. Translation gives CASSIGQVMNTEAFF. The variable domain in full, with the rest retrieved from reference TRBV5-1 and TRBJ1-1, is KAGVTQTPRYLIKTRGQQVTLSCSPISGHRSVSWYQQTPGQGLQFLFEYFSETQRNKGNFPGRFSGRQFSNSRSEMNVSTLELGDSALYLCASSIGQVMNTEAFFGQGTRLTVV.

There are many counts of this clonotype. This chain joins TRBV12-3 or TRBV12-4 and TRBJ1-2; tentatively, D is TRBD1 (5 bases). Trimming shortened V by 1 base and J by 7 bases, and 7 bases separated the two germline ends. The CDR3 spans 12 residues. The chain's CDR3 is CASSLETGGYTF. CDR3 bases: TGTGCCAGCAGTTTAGAAACAGGTGGCTACACCTTC.

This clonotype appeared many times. The CDR3: CASSLWRVGITGELFF. In nucleotides, the CDR3 is TGTGCCAGCAGTTTGTGGAGGGTGGGGATCACCGGGGAGCTGTTTTTT. This sequence joins TRBV12-3 or TRBV12-4 and TRBJ2-2; possible D gene TRBD2, 6 bases. CDR3 size: 16 residues. V lost 3 bases and J lost 4, with 15 bases in between.

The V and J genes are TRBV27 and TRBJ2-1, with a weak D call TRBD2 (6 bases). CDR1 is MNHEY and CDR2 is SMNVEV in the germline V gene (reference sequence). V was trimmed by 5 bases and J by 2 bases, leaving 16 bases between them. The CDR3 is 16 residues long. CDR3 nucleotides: TGTGCCAGCAGTCAGACCGGGGGAACTCCCTACAATGAGCAGTTCTTC. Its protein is CASSQTGGTPYNEQFF.